This entry lists 10 T cell receptor beta chains sequenced from one sample in a study of shared clonotypes between healthy human individuals. Profiled with immunoSEQ multiplex PCR; TCRdb holds only in-frame clones, not every one. The sample includes some 2,500,000 clones, less than 95% seen only once; the top ten take around 0.38%. Material for sequencing was naive CD4+ T cells from PBMCs. Subset denoted: CD45RA+ positively selected. The receptors were sampled from a man between 18 and 35 years old in good health. Some clones in this sample may be carry-over from other donors' samples.

The genes are TRBV28 and TRBJ1-3; D is uncertain. The CDR3 has 17 residues. Germline CDR1 MDHEN, CDR2 SYDVKM. V was shortened by 2 bases and J by 5 bases, with 19 bases between the two germline ends. The CDR3 sequence is CASSLDFSANARNTIYF. For the CDR3, the DNA is TGTGCCAGCAGTTTAGATTTTTCCGCAAACGCGAGAAACACCATATATTTT.

The rearrangement joins TRBV9 to TRBJ2-1; 12 nucleotides match TRBD2. This CDR3 has 17 amino acids. V trimming: 3 bases; J trimming: 7 bases; junction bases outside the gene matches: 11. The V gene's germline CDR1 is SGDLS and CDR2 YYNGEE. The chain's CDR3 is CASSAFGGLAGGNEQFF. CDR3 nucleotide sequence: TGTGCCAGCAGCGCGTTTGGGGGACTAGCGGGCGGGAATGAGCAGTTCTTC.

Comments on this clone: This specimen includes other DNA sequences encoding the same CDR3. The chain has TRBV5-4 and TRBJ1-1, with a tentative D call TRBD1 (5 bases). Trimming took off 0 bases at V and 2 bases at J, with 11 bases between the two ends. The germline gives CDR1 SGHNT, CDR2 YYREEE (reference sequence). There are 15 residues in the CDR3. CDR3 DNA: TGTGCCAGCAGCTTGGGGCAGGGACTAAACACTGAAGCTTTCTTT. This encodes CASSLGQGLNTEAFF.

Comment on this clone: This sample includes further DNA sequences coding for the same CDR3. This chain connects TRBV27 to TRBJ1-5, with D perhaps matching TRBD1 (6 bases). The germline V and J ends were trimmed by 3 bases and 1 base, with 7 bases remaining between them. The CDR3 consists of 14 residues. The germline CDR1 and CDR2 sequences are MNHEY and SMNVEV (reference sequence). CDR3 sequence reads: CASSFQGSNQPQHF. The CDR3 region has the DNA TGTGCCAGCAGTTTTCAGGGGAGCAATCAGCCCCAGCATTTT.

The chain employs TRBV2 and TRBJ2-3; 10 bases are shared with TRBD2. The CDR3 consists of 15 residues. The V segment lost 7 bases and the J segment 0 bases; nucleotides outside the gene matches: 4. CDR1 SNHLY and CDR2 FYNNEI come from the germline V gene. CDR3: CASTGLAASTDTQYF. The CDR3 bases are TGTGCCAGCACCGGACTAGCGGCTAGCACAGATACGCAGTATTTT.

This clone came up once. This chain links TRBV28 with TRBJ1-2, with 9 bases aligning to TRBD1. V was clipped by 6 bases and J by 3 bases; unmatched bases: 2. The CDR3 totals 13 residues. Looked up from germline, CDR1 is MDHEN and CDR2 is SYDVKM. The CDR3 loop is CASRGDRDYGYTF. CDR3 nucleotide sequence: TGTGCCAGCAGGGGGGACAGGGACTATGGCTACACCTTC.

As regards this clone: An end of the junction does not agree with germline; a read error may underlie this. The sample holds other DNA sequences that translate to the same CDR3. This chain connects TRBV6-5 to TRBJ2-2; maybe TRBD1 (6 bases). CDR1 and CDR2 (germline): MNHEY, SVGAGI. This CDR3 region has 14 residues. CDR3 amino acids: CASSGSRGTGELFF. CDR3 nucleotide sequence: TGCGCCAGCAGTGGCTCCAGGGGAACCGGGGAGCTGTTTTTT.

The chain joins TRBV5-1 to TRBJ1-2; D possibly corresponds to TRBD1 (5 bases). Trimming pared 0 bases from V and 8 bases from J, leaving 14 bases between. The CDR3 length is 14 residues. CDR1 and CDR2 (germline): SGHRS, YFSETQ. The CDR3 coding sequence is TGCGCCAGCAGCTTGGGAGAGGGGCCCGAGGGCTACACCTTC. Translated, it gives CASSLGEGPEGYTF.

The chain is built from TRBV29-1 and TRBJ2-5; D perhaps matches TRBD2 (6 bases). TRBJ2-7 explains the end of the DNA better; the J call may be wrong. The CDR3 covers 12 residues. CDR1 SQVTM and CDR2 ANQGSEA come from the germline V gene. CDR3 sequence (DNA): TGCAGCGTTGGCCTCGGGGGCTACGAGCAGTACTTC. This encodes CSVGLGGYEQYF.

This clone has only one observation. The genes are TRBV2 and TRBJ2-4; D perhaps matches TRBD2 (5 bases). V was trimmed by 6 bases and J by 0 bases, leaving 15 bases between them. This CDR3 region has 16 residues. From germline, CDR1 is SNHLY and CDR2 FYNNEI. CDR3 DNA sequence: TGTGCCAGCAGCACTAGTGGAACCAAAGCCAAAAACATTCAGTACTTC. It codes for CASSTSGTKAKNIQYF.